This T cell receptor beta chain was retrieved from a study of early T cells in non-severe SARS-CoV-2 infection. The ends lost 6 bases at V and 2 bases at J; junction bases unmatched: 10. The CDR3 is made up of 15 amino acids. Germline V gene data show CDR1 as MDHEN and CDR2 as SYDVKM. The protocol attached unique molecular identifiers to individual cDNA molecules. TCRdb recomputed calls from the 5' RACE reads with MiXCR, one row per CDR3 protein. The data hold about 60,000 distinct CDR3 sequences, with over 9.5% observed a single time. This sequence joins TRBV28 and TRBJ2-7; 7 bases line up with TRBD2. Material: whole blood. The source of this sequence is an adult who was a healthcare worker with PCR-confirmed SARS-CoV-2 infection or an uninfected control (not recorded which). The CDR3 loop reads CASSSRGRPPYEQYF. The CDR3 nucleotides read TGTGCCAGCAGCTCACGCGGGAGACCCCCCTACGAGCAGTACTTC.